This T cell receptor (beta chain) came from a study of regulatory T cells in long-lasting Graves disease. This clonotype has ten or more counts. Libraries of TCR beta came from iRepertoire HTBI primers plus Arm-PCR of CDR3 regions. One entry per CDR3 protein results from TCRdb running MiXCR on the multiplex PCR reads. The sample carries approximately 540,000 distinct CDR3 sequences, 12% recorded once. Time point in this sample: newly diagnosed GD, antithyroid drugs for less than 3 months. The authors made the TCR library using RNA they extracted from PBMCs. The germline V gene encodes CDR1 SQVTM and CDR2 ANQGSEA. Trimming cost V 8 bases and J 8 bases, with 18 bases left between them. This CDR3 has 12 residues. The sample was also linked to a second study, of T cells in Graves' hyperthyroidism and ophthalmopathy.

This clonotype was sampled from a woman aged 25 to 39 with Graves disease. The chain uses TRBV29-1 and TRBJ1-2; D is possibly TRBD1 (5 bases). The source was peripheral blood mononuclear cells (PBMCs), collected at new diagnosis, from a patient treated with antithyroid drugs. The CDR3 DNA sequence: TGCAGCCTGGGGGACTCAATCAGCGGCTACACCTTC. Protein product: CSLGDSISGYTF.